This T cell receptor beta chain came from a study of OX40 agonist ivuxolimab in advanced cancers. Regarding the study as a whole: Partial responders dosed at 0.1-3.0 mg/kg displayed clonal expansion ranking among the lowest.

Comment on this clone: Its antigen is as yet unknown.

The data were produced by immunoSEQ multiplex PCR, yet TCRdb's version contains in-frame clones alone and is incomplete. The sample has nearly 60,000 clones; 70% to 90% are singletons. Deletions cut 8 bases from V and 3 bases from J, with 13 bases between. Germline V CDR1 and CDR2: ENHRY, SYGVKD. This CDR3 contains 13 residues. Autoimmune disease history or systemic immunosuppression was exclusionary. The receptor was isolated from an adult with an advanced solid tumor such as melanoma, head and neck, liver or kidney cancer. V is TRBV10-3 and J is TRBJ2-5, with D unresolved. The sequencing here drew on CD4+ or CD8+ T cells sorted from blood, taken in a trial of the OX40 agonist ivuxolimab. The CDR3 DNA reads TGTGCCATCTCCCGAGGCCCGGAAGAGACCCAGTACTTC. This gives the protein CAISRGPEETQYF.